The clone carrying this TCR beta chain was counted at least ten times. TCRdb itself ran the 5' RACE reads through MiXCR, one entry per CDR3 protein. The table shows about 20,000 distinct CDR3 sequences, with 4% to 6% occurring only once. The ends were cut back, 1 base at V and 1 base at J, with 4 bases in the middle. This CDR3 is built from 14 residues. Germline loops: CDR1 SGHTA, CDR2 FQGNSA. These data are taken from a study of T cells after yellow fever vaccination. Study-level background: Preparation of the low-cell-number fractions used SMART-Seq v4 Ultra Low Input. Study results and caveats: Within the sorted memory subsets, almost all vaccine-responding clonotypes could not be detected on day 0. Re-detected after boosting: most primary clones, approximately 97% of CD4 and 88% of CD8.

Material: PBMCs, either bulk or a sorted T-cell subset (CD4+, CD8+, memory, or dextramer-sorted; not recorded which), obtained more than 35 days after the first yellow fever vaccination. This clonotype was sampled from a young man who received the YFV17D yellow fever vaccine. The chain employs TRBV7-2 and TRBJ2-2; D is unclear. The DNA for the CDR3 is TGTGCCAGCAGCTTAGGCGGGAACACCGGGGAGCTGTTTTTT. Protein: CASSLGGNTGELFF.